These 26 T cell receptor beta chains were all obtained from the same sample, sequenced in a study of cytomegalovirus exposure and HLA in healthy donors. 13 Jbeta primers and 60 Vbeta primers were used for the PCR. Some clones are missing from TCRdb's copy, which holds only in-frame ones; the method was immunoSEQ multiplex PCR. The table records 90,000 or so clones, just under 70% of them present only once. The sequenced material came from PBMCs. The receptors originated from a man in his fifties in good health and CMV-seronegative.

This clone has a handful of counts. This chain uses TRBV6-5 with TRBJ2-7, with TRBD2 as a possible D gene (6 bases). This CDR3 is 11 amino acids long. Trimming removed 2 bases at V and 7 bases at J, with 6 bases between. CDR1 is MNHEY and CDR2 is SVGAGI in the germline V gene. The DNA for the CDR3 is TGTGCCAGCAGTTACGGGACTGAGCAGTACTTC. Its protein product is CASSYGTEQYF.

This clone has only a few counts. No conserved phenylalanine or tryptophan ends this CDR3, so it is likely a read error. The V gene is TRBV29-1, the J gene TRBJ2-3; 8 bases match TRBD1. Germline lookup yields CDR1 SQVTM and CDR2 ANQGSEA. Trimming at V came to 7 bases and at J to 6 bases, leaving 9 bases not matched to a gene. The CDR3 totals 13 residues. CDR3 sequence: CSATGALADTQYV. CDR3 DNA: TGCAGCGCGACAGGGGCATTGGCGGATACGCAGTATGTT.

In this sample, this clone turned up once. CDR3 sequence: CASSQRSYNEQFF. In nucleotides, the CDR3 is TGTGCCAGCAGCCAACGCTCCTACAATGAGCAGTTCTTC. The V call is TRBV14, the J call TRBJ2-1; no definite D call. The length of the CDR3 is 13 residues. V was cut by 2 bases and J by 0 bases, with 2 bases left in between. CDR1 and CDR2 from the germline V gene are SGHDN and FVKESK.

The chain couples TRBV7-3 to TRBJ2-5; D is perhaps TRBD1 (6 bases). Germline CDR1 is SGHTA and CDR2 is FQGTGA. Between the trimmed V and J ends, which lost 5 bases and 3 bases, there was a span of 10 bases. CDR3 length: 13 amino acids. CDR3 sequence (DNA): TGTGCCAGCAGCCCTGGACAGAAAGAGACCCAGTACTTC. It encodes CASSPGQKETQYF.

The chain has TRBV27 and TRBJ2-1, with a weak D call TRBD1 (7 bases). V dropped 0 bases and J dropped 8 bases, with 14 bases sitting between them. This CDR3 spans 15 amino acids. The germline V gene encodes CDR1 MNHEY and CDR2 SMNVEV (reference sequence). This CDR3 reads CASSLSRRGQYEQFF. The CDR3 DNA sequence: TGTGCCAGCAGTTTATCGCGGAGGGGGCAATATGAGCAGTTCTTC.

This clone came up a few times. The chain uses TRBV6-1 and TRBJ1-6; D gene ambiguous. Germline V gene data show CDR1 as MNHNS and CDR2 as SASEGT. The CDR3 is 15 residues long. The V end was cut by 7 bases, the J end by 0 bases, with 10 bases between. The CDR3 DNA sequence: TGTGCCAGCACGATCGAGGGCTCCTATAATTCACCCCTCCACTTT. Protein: CASTIEGSYNSPLHF.

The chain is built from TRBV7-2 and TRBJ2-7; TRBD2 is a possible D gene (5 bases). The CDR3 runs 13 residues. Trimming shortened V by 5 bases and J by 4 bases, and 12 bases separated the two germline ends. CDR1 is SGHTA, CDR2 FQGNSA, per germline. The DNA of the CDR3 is TGTGCCAGCAGCCCACGGGAAGGGTACGAGCAGTACTTC. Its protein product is CASSPREGYEQYF.

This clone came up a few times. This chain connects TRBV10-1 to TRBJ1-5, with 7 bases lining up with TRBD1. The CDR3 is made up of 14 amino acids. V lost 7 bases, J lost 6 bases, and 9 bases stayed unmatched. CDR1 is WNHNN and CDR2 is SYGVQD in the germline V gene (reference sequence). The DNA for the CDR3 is TGCGCCAGCAAGCTAGACAGGGTGCGTCAGCCCCAGCATTTT. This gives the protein CASKLDRVRQPQHF.

DNA for the CDR3: TGTGCCAGCAGCCCAATACACCGTCAGACCCAGTACTTC. Translated, it gives CASSPIHRQTQYF. This sequence joins TRBV11-2 and TRBJ2-5; D is uncertain. Germline V lookup: CDR1 SGHAT, CDR2 FQNNGV. V was shortened by 5 bases and J by 6 bases, with 13 bases between the two germline ends. The CDR3 has 13 amino acids.

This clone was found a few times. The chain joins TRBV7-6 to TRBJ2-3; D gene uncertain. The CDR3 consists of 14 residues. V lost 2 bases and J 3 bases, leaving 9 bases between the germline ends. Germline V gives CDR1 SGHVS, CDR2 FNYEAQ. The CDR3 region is CASSLLGATDTQYF. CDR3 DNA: TGTGCCAGCAGCTTACTAGGAGCAACAGATACGCAGTATTTT.

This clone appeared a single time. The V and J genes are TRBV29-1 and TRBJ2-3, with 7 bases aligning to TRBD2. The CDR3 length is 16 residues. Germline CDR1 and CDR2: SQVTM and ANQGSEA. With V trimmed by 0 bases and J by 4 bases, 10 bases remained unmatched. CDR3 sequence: CSVEDLEGGAPDTQYF. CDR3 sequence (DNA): TGCAGCGTTGAAGATCTCGAGGGAGGGGCGCCAGATACGCAGTATTTT.

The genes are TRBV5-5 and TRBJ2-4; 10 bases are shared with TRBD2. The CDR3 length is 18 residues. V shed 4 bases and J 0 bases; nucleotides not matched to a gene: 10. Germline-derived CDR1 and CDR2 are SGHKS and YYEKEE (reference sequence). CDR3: CASSRGLTSGEAKNIQYF. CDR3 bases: TGTGCCAGCAGCCGGGGGCTTACTAGCGGGGAAGCCAAAAACATTCAGTACTTC.

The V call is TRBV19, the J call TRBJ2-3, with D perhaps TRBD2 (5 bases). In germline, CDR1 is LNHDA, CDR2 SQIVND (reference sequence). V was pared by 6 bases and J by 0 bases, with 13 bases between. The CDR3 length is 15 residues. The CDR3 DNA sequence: TGTGCCAGTAGCAGATTGGAGGACAGCACAGATACGCAGTATTTT. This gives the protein CASSRLEDSTDTQYF. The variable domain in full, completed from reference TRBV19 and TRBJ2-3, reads DGGITQSPKYLFRKEGQNVTLSCEQNLNHDAMYWYRQDPGQGLRLIYYSQIVNDFQKGDIAEGYSVSREKKESFPLTVTSAQKNPTAFYLCASSRLEDSTDTQYFGPGTRLTVL.

CDR3 loop: CASGLLSGTGAYNEQFF. CDR3 nucleotide sequence: TGTGCTAGTGGTTTGCTTTCCGGGACAGGGGCATACAATGAGCAGTTCTTC. The J gene is TRBJ2-1, the V gene TRBV12-5; TRBD1 matches at 10 bases. Per the germline V gene, CDR1 is LGHNT and CDR2 is FRNRAP. V gave up 2 bases and J gave up 4 bases; unmatched junction bases: 8. The CDR3 has 17 residues. The full variable domain, completed using reference TRBV12-5 and TRBJ2-1, is DARVTQTPRHKVTEMGQEVTMRCQPILGHNTVFWYRQTMMQGLELLAYFRNRAPLDDSGMPKDRFSAEMPDATLATLKIQPSEPRDSAVYFCASGLLSGTGAYNEQFFGPGTRLTVL.

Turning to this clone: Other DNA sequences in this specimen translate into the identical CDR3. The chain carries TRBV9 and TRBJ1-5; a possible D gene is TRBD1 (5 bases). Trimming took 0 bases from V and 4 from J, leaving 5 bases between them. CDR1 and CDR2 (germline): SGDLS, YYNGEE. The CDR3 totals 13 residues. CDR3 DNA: TGTGCCAGCAGCGTAGCAGGGAATCAGCCCCAGCATTTT. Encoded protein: CASSVAGNQPQHF.

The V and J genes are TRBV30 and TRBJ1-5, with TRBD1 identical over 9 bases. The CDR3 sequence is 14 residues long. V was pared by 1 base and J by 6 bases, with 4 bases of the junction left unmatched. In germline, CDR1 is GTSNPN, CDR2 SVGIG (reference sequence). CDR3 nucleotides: TGTGCCTGGAGTGAGGGACAGGGTTTTCAGCCCCAGCATTTT. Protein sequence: CAWSEGQGFQPQHF. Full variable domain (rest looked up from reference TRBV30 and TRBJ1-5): SQTIHQWPATLVQPVGSPLSLECTVEGTSNPNLYWYRQAAGRGLQLLFYSVGIGQISSEVPQNLSASRPQDRQFILSSKKLLLSDSGFYLCAWSEGQGFQPQHFGDGTRLSIL.

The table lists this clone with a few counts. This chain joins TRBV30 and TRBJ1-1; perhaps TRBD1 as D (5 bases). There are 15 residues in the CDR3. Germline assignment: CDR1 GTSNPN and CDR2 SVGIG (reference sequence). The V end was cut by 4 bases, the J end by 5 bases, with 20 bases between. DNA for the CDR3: TGTGCCTGGAAGGGGTCACACAGGTTATGGACTGAAGCTTTCTTT. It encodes CAWKGSHRLWTEAFF. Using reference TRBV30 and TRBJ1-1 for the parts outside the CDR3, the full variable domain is SQTIHQWPATLVQPVGSPLSLECTVEGTSNPNLYWYRQAAGRGLQLLFYSVGIGQISSEVPQNLSASRPQDRQFILSSKKLLLSDSGFYLCAWKGSHRLWTEAFFGQGTRLTVV.

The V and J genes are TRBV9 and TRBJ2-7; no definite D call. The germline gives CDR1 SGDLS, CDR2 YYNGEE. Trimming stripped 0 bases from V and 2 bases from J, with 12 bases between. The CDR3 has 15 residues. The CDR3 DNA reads TGTGCCAGCAGCGTAGGTGTTGCGATTACCTACGAGCAGTACTTC. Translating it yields CASSVGVAITYEQYF.

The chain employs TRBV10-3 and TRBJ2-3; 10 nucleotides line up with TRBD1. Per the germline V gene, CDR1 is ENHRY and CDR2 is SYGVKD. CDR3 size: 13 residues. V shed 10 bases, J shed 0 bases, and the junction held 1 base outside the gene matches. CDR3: CARQGASTDTQYF. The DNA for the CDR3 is TGTGCCAGACAGGGGGCGAGCACAGATACGCAGTATTTT.

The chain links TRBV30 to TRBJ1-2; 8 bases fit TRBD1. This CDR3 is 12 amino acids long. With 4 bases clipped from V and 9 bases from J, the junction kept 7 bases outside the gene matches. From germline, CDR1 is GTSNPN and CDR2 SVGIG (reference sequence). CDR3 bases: TGTGCCTGGAATGACAGGGGCGTACGCTACACCTTC. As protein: CAWNDRGVRYTF.

CDR3 loop: CAGGLAGTGELFF. CDR3 nucleotide sequence: TGTGCCGGTGGACTAGCGGGGACCGGGGAGCTGTTTTTT. The chain recombines TRBV6-6 with TRBJ2-2, with 12 bases lining up with TRBD2. The trim removed 11 bases at V and 5 bases at J, leaving 3 bases unmatched. This CDR3 has 13 residues. The germline CDR1 and CDR2 sequences are MNHNY and SVGAGI (reference sequence).

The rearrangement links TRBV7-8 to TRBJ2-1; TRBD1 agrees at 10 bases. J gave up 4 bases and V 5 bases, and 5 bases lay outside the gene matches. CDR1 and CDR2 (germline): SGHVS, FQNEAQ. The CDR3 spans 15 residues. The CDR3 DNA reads TGTGCCAGCAGCGTCGGACAGGGGGGGTACAATGAGCAGTTCTTC. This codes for CASSVGQGGYNEQFF. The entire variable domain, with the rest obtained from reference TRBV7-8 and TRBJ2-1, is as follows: GAGVSQSPRYKVAKRGQDVALRCDPISGHVSLFWYQQALGQGPEFLTYFQNEAQLDKSGLPSDRFFAERPEGSVSTLKIQRTQQEDSAVYLCASSVGQGGYNEQFFGPGTRLTVL.

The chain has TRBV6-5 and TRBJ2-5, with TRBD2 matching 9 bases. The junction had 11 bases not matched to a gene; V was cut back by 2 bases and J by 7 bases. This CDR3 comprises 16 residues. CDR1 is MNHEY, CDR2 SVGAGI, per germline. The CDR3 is CASSYELAGALRTQYF. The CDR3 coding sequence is TGTGCCAGCAGTTACGAGTTAGCGGGGGCCCTCAGGACCCAGTACTTC.

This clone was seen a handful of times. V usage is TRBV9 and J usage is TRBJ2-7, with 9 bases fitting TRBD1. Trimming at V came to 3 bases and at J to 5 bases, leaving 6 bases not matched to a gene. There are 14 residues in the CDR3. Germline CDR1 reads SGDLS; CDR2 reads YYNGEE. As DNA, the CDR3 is TGTGCCAGCAGCGAGTGGGACAGGGACCACGAGCAGTACTTC. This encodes CASSEWDRDHEQYF.

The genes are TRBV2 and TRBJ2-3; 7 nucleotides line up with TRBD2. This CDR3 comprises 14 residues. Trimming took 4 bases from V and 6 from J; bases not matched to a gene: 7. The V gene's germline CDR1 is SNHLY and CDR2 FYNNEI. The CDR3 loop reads CASSATSRADTQYF. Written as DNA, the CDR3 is TGTGCCAGCAGTGCGACTAGCCGGGCCGATACGCAGTATTTT.

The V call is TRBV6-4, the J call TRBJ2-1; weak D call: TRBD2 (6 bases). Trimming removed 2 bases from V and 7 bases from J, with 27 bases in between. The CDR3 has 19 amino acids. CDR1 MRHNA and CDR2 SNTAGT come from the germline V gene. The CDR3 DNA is TGTGCCAGCAGTGACCCGCGATTCGGAGGGCAATTGATTGGGAATGAGCAGTTCTTC. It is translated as CASSDPRFGGQLIGNEQFF.